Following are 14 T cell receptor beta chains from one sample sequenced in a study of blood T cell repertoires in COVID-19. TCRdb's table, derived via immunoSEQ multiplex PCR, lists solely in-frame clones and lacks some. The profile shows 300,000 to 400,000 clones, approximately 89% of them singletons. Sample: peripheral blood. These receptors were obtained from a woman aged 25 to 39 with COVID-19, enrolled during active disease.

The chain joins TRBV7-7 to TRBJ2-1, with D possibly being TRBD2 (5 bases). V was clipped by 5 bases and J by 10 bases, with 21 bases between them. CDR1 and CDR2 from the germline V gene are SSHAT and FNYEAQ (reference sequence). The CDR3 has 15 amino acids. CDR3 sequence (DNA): TGTGCCAGCAGCGTCGGGATTTCTTCAGTGCGGGAGCAGTTCTTC. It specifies CASSVGISSVREQFF. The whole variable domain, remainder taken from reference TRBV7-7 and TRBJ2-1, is GAGVSQSPRYKVTKRGQDVTLRCDPISSHATLYWYQQALGQGPEFLTYFNYEAQPDKSGLPSDRFSAERPEGSISTLTIQRTEQRDSAMYRCASSVGISSVREQFFGPGTRLTVL.

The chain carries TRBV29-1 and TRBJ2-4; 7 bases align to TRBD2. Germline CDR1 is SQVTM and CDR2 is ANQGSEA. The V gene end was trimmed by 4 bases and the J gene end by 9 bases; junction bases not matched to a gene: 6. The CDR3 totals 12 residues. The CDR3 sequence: CSVVVGEGIQYF. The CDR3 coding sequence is TGCAGCGTTGTTGTAGGGGAGGGCATTCAGTACTTC.

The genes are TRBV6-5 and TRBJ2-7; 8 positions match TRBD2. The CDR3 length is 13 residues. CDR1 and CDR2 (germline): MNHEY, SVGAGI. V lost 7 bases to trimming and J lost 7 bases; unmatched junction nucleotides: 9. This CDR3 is CASTSTTGGEQYF. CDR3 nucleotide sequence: TGTGCCAGCACCTCCACAACGGGGGGGGAGCAGTACTTC.

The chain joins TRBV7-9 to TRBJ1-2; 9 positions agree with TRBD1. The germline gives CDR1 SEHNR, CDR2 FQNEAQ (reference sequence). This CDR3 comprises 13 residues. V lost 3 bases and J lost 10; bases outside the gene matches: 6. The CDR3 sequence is CASSLGTGRVYTF. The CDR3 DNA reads TGTGCCAGCAGCTTGGGGACAGGGCGGGTCTACACCTTC.

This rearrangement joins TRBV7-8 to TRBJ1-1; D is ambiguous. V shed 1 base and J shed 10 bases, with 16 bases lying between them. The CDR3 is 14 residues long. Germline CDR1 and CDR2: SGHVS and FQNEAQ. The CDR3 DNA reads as TGTGCCAGCAGCTTAGTTGTGCCCTCCGCAGGAGCTTTCTTT. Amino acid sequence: CASSLVVPSAGAFF.

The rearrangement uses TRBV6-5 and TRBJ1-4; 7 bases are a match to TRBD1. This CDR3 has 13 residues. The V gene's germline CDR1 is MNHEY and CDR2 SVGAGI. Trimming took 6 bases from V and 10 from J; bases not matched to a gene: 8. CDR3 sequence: CASSRGDPAKLFF. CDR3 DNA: TGTGCCAGCAGCAGGGGGGATCCAGCAAAACTGTTTTTT.

Here the CDR3 DNA reads TGTGCCAGCTCACCATCAGGACAGGGCCGCGAGCAGTACGTC. The encoded protein is CASSPSGQGREQYV. The chain links TRBV18 to TRBJ2-7; TRBD1 aligns across 8 bases. Germline V gene lookup returns CDR1 KGHSH and CDR2 LQKENI. The CDR3 length is 14 residues. The V gene end was trimmed by 2 bases and the J gene end by 6 bases; junction bases not matched to a gene: 6.

The DNA of the CDR3 is TGTGCCAGCAGTCCCCCCGGACAGGGGGCTCGAGGCTACACCTTC. Translated: CASSPPGQGARGYTF. This chain uses TRBV28 with TRBJ1-2, with 11 nucleotides matching TRBD1. With 5 bases clipped from V and 8 bases from J, the junction kept 10 bases outside the gene matches. The CDR3 runs to 15 residues. Germline V gene data show CDR1 as MDHEN and CDR2 as SYDVKM.

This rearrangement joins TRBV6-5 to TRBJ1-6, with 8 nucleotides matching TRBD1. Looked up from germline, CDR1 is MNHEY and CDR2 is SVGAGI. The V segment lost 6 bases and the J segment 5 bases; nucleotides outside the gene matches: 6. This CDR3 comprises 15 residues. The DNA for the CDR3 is TGTGCCAGCAGCAGACAGGGGAGGAATAATTCACCCCTCCACTTT. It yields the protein CASSRQGRNNSPLHF.

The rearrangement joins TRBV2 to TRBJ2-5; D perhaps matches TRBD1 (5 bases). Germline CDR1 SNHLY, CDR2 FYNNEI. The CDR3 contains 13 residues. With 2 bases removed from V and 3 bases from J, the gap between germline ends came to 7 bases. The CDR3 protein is CASSEQGEETQYF. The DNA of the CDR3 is TGTGCCAGCAGTGAACAGGGTGAAGAGACCCAGTACTTC. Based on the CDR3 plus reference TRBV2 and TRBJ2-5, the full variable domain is EPEVTQTPSHQVTQMGQEVILRCVPISNHLYFYWYRQILGQKVEFLVSFYNNEISEKSEIFDDQFSVERPDGSNFTLKIRSTKLEDSAMYFCASSEQGEETQYFGPGTRLLVL.

CDR3 amino acids: CASRWDRGNSPLHF. CDR3 in DNA: TGTGCCAGCAGGTGGGACAGGGGTAATTCACCCCTCCACTTT. V and J are TRBV11-1 and TRBJ1-6, with TRBD1 matching over 10 bases. V lost 6 bases and J lost 6; bases outside the gene matches: 2. The germline CDR1 and CDR2 sequences are SGHAT and FQDESV (reference sequence). The CDR3 sequence is 14 residues long.

Here the CDR3 DNA reads TGTGCCAGCAGCAAGGGGGACAGGGTGGGTACTGAAGCTTTCTTT. Translated: CASSKGDRVGTEAFF. The gene calls are TRBV21-1 and TRBJ1-1; the DNA was not compared with TRBD1, the D call given in the table. TRBV21-1 is a pseudogene. CDR3 length equals 15 residues.

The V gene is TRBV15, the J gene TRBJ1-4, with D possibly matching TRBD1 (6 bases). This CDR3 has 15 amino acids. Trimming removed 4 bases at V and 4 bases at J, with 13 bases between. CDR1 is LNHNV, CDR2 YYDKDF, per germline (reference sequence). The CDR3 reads CATSTGTTFNEKLFF. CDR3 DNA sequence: TGTGCCACCAGCACCGGGACAACTTTTAATGAAAAACTGTTTTTT.

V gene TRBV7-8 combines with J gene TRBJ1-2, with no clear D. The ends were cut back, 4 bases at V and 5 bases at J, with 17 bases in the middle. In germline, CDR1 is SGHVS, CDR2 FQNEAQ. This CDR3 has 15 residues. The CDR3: CASSSLAWAVYGYTF. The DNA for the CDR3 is TGTGCCAGCAGCTCCCTAGCCTGGGCAGTATATGGCTACACCTTC.